What follows are 4 T cell receptor beta chains derived from one specimen sequenced in a study of T cell responses to AZD1222 COVID-19 vaccine. Method: immunoSEQ multiplex PCR; TCRdb's copy keeps in-frame clones and lacks some. The sample contains approximately 92,000 clones, around 90% of which appear only once. The sequencing used peripheral blood, collected on day 0 of AZD1222 vaccination. Receptor source: an adult in good health.

This clone came up once. The gene calls are TRBV6-5 and TRBJ1-3, with 12 bases fitting TRBD1. The CDR3 is made up of 14 amino acids. Germline V gene lookup returns CDR1 MNHEY and CDR2 SVGAGI. J lost 7 bases, V lost 3 bases, and 1 base had no gene match. The CDR3 spells CASSYGTGGNTIYF. For the CDR3, the DNA is TGTGCCAGCAGTTATGGGACAGGGGGCAACACCATATATTTT.

The V call is TRBV6-2 or TRBV6-3, the J call TRBJ2-7; the D call may be TRBD1 or TRBD2 (6 bases each). The CDR3 totals 13 residues. The germline V and J ends were trimmed by 3 bases and 5 bases, with 11 bases remaining between them. CDR1 is MNHEY, CDR2 SVGEGT, per germline. The CDR3 here is CASSYWGDNEQYF. The CDR3 DNA is TGTGCCAGCAGTTATTGGGGGGACAACGAGCAGTACTTC.

The genes are TRBV3-1 (or the pseudogene TRBV3-2) and TRBJ2-1, with TRBD1 as a possible D gene (6 bases). From germline, CDR1 is LGHDT and CDR2 YNNKEL (reference sequence). The germline V and J ends were trimmed by 0 bases and 4 bases, with 10 bases remaining between them. There are 15 residues in the CDR3. The CDR3 DNA reads as TGTGCCAGCAGCCAAGAAGGACAGAGGTACAATGAGCAGTTCTTC. This translates into CASSQEGQRYNEQFF.

V gene TRBV9 combines with J gene TRBJ2-3; D possibly uses TRBD1 or TRBD2 (5 bases each). Trimming took off 3 bases at V and 0 bases at J, with 8 bases between the two ends. The CDR3 extends over 14 amino acids. From germline, CDR1 is SGDLS and CDR2 YYNGEE. CDR3 sequence reads: CASSAWDSTDTQYF. CDR3 nucleotide sequence: TGTGCCAGCAGCGCATGGGACAGCACAGATACGCAGTATTTT.